This T cell receptor (beta chain) emerged from a study of blood T cells in healthy people across ages. The CDR3 spans 15 residues. Trimming removed 6 bases from V and 8 bases from J, with 19 bases in between. Next came a second PCR, run for roughly 6 to 11 cycles, which used a sample-barcoded 5' primer along with a J-beta primer mix. Using its own MiXCR run on the 5' RACE reads, TCRdb lists one record per CDR3 protein. In the table there are roughly 1.6 million distinct CDR3 sequences, about 31% of which are singletons. This clonotype was obtained from a woman between 25 and 40 years old in good health. Source material: blood. V gene TRBV12-3 or TRBV12-4 combines with J gene TRBJ1-4; D is possibly TRBD1 (5 bases). Here the CDR3 DNA reads TGTGCCAGCAGGGACAAAACATCCCCCTCGGAAAAACTGTTTTTT. Its translation: CASRDKTSPSEKLFF.